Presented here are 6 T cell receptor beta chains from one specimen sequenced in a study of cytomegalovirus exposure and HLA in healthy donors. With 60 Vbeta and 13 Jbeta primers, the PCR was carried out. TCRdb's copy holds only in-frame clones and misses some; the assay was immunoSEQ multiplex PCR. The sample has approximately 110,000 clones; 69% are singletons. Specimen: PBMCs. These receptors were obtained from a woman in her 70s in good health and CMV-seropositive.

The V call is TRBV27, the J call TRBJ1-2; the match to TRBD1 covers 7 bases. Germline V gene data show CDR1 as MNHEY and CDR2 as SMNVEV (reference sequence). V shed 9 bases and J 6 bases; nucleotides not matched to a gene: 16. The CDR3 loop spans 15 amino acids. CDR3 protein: CASKGQPAGLDGYTF. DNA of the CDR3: TGTGCCAGTAAGGGACAGCCGGCGGGTTTGGATGGCTACACCTTC.

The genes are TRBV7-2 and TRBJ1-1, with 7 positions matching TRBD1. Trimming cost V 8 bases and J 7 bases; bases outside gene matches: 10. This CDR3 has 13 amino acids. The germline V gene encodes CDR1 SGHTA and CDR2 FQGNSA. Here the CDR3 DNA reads TGTGCCAGCCCTTCGAACAGGGGACTTGAAGCTTTCTTT. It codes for CASPSNRGLEAFF. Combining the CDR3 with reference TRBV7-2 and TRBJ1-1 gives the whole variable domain GAGVSQSPSNKVTEKGKDVELRCDPISGHTALYWYRQSLGQGLEFLIYFQGNSAPDKSGLPSDRFSAERTGGSVSTLTIQRTQQEDSAVYLCASPSNRGLEAFFGQGTRLTVV.

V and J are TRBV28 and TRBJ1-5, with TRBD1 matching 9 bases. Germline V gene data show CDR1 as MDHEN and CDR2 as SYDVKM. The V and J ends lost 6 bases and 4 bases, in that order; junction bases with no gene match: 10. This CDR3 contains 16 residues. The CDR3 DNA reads TGTGCCAGCAGAATCGGGCGAGGGACAGGGAATCAGCCCCAGCATTTT. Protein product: CASRIGRGTGNQPQHF.

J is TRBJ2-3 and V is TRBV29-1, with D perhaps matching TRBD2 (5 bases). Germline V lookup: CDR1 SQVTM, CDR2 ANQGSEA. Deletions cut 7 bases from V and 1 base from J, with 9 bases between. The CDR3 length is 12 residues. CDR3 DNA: TGCAGCGGGGAGATTGGCACAGATACGCAGTATTTT. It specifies CSGEIGTDTQYF.

The CDR3 reads CASSTTGNQPQHF. DNA for the CDR3: TGTGCCAGCAGCACGACAGGTAATCAGCCCCAGCATTTT. This sequence joins TRBV7-2 and TRBJ1-5; TRBD1 is a possible D gene (6 bases). There are 13 residues in the CDR3. V lost 5 bases, J lost 4 bases, and 9 bases lay in between. Germline lookup yields CDR1 SGHTA and CDR2 FQGNSA.

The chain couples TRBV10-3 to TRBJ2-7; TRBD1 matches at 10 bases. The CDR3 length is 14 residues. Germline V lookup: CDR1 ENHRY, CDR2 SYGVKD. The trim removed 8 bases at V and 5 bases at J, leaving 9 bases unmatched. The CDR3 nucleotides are TGTGCCATCGGCCTGGGGACAGGGGAAGACGAGCAGTACTTC. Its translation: CAIGLGTGEDEQYF.